Following are 30 T cell receptor beta chains from one sample sequenced in a study of CD8 T cells in Susac syndrome. RNA amounts of about 0.5 to 1 ug underwent reverse transcription with random hexamers. TCRdb reprocessed the immunoSEQ multiplex PCR reads with MiXCR, giving one entry per CDR3 protein. The repertoire consists of 85,000 to 95,000 distinct CDR3 sequences, with roughly 94% occurring once and the leading ten covering about 0.3%. The sequenced sample consisted of CD4+ T cells from PBMCs. The receptors originated from a human donor with Susac syndrome.

The chain employs TRBV30 and TRBJ2-1, with 14 bases identical to TRBD2. This CDR3 has 17 amino acids. Germline CDR1 GTSNPN, CDR2 SVGIG (reference sequence). Trimming removed 2 bases from V and 5 bases from J; junction bases left unmatched: 8. CDR3 amino acids: CAWSSTRTSGGHNEQFF. DNA of the CDR3: TGTGCCTGGAGTTCAACCCGGACTAGCGGGGGGCACAATGAGCAGTTCTTC.

This chain uses TRBV7-9 with TRBJ2-7; weak D call: TRBD2 (6 bases). CDR1 and CDR2 (germline): SEHNR, FQNEAQ (reference sequence). The CDR3 totals 15 residues. Trimming removed 4 bases from V and 4 bases from J, with 17 bases in between. This CDR3 is CASSSSDVGGYEQYF. The CDR3, as DNA: TGTGCCAGCAGCTCCTCGGATGTGGGGGGATACGAGCAGTACTTC.

The rearrangement links TRBV20-1 to TRBJ1-1, with unresolved D. Germline V CDR1 and CDR2: DFQATT, SNEGSKA (reference sequence). Trimming removed 0 bases from V and 4 bases from J, with 9 bases in between. The CDR3 runs to 13 residues. The CDR3 DNA sequence: TGCAGTGCTAGAGATCTACGGGGCACTGAAGCTTTCTTT. This translates into CSARDLRGTEAFF.

This rearrangement joins TRBV20-1 to TRBJ2-7, with TRBD1 matching 12 bases. The CDR3 is made up of 14 amino acids. V trimming: 3 bases; J trimming: 4 bases; junction bases outside the gene matches: 4. Germline CDR1 is DFQATT and CDR2 is SNEGSKA (reference sequence). DNA of the CDR3: TGCAGTGCTAGTAAGGGACAGGGGGCTTACGAGCAGTACTTC. It specifies CSASKGQGAYEQYF.

The chain carries TRBV7-3 and TRBJ1-1; D is undetermined. The V end was cut by 5 bases, the J end by 1 base, with 11 bases between. The CDR3 has 14 residues. Per the germline V gene, CDR1 is SGHTA and CDR2 is FQGTGA. Written as DNA, the CDR3 is TGTGCCAGCAGCGCCCACAAGGGGAACACTGAAGCTTTCTTT. It specifies CASSAHKGNTEAFF.

The chain joins TRBV6-5 to TRBJ2-1, with D possibly matching TRBD2 (6 bases). The CDR3 length is 17 residues. The V gene lost 3 bases and the J gene lost 0 bases, with 15 bases spanning the gap. Germline values: CDR1 MNHEY, CDR2 SVGAGI. CDR3 sequence reads: CASSYRRGISSYNEQFF. CDR3 bases: TGTGCCAGCAGTTATCGCCGGGGGATAAGCTCCTACAATGAGCAGTTCTTC.

The chain links TRBV12-3 or TRBV12-4 to TRBJ2-3; D may be TRBD2 (5 bases). The CDR3 consists of 14 residues. With 5 bases removed from V and 0 bases from J, the gap between germline ends came to 9 bases. The CDR3 region has the DNA TGTGCCAGCAGTCCGGAGCGGAGCACAGATACGCAGTATTTT. Translated, it gives CASSPERSTDTQYF.

CDR3 DNA: TGTGCCAGCAGCTCCCAGTTCGGGGAGCAGTACTTC. Protein: CASSSQFGEQYF. The chain links TRBV7-9 to TRBJ2-7; D remains ambiguous. Germline CDR1 reads SEHNR; CDR2 reads FQNEAQ (reference sequence). Trimming stripped 4 bases from V and 7 bases from J, with 11 bases between. This CDR3 spans 12 amino acids.

The chain has TRBV11-2 and TRBJ2-3; D unclear. Trimming shortened V by 1 base and J by 9 bases, and 11 bases separated the two germline ends. Germline V gene sequence: CDR1 SGHAT, CDR2 FQNNGV. CDR3 length: 13 amino acids. DNA of the CDR3: TGTGCCAGCAGCTTAGCCGCTGTGGGAACGCAGTATTTT. This sequence encodes CASSLAAVGTQYF. Looking up the rest from reference TRBV11-2 and TRBJ2-3 gives the full variable domain: EAGVAQSPRYKIIEKRQSVAFWCNPISGHATLYWYQQILGQGPKLLIQFQNNGVVDDSQLPKDRFSAERLKGVDSTLKIQPAKLEDSAVYLCASSLAAVGTQYFGPGTRLTVL.

This clonotype was recorded once. The chain recombines TRBV29-1 with TRBJ2-7, with D uncertain. Germline V lookup: CDR1 SQVTM, CDR2 ANQGSEA. This CDR3 has 13 residues. V was clipped by 5 bases and J by 1 base, with 12 bases between them. The CDR3 DNA follows: TGCAGCGTTCAAATAATAGGATCCTACGAGCAGTACTTC. It yields the protein CSVQIIGSYEQYF.

Only one count was recorded for this clonotype. The chain joins TRBV2 to TRBJ2-2; D gene uncertain. Germline CDR1 SNHLY, CDR2 FYNNEI. This CDR3 is 12 amino acids long. Between the trimmed V and J ends, which lost 5 bases and 6 bases, there was a span of 7 bases. DNA of the CDR3: TGTGCCAGCAGTTTAGCCGCCGGGGAGCTGTTTTTT. This codes for CASSLAAGELFF.

The chain recombines TRBV30 with TRBJ2-1; the D gene could be TRBD1 or TRBD2 (5 bases each). V lost 5 bases and J lost 0, with 8 bases in between. This CDR3 comprises 13 residues. Germline V CDR1 and CDR2: GTSNPN, SVGIG (reference sequence). The CDR3 sequence is CAWGTVSYNEQFF. CDR3 DNA sequence: TGTGCCTGGGGGACGGTCTCCTACAATGAGCAGTTCTTC.

The chain links TRBV30 to TRBJ2-5; 8 nucleotides agree with TRBD1. This CDR3 region has 13 residues. Losses at the gene ends were 4 bases for V and 6 bases for J; bases not matched to a gene: 7. Germline V CDR1 and CDR2: GTSNPN, SVGIG (reference sequence). In nucleotides, the CDR3 is TGTGCCTGGAAGGGAGACAGGGGAAAGACCCAGTACTTC. Protein: CAWKGDRGKTQYF.

This CDR3 reads CASSLERLRRYTGELFF. The DNA for the CDR3 is TGTGCCAGCAGCTTAGAGAGACTCCGGCGGTACACCGGGGAGCTGTTTTTT. The gene calls are TRBV5-6 and TRBJ2-2; D remains unclear. Germline V lookup: CDR1 SGHDT, CDR2 YYEEEE. V lost 2 bases to trimming and J lost 3 bases, with 17 bases between them. The CDR3 is 17 residues long.

The chain has TRBV14 and TRBJ1-5, with D hard to call. Trimming cost V 3 bases and J 4 bases, with 4 bases left between them. CDR3 length: 12 amino acids. The germline CDR1 and CDR2 sequences are SGHDN and FVKESK. The CDR3 bases are TGTGCCAGCAGCCAGGGGAATCAGCCCCAGCATTTT. Protein: CASSQGNQPQHF.

CDR3 sequence (DNA): TGTGCCAGCAGCCAGGCAGACAGGGTCGCCTACAATGAGCAGTTCTTC. It encodes CASSQADRVAYNEQFF. The chain recombines TRBV3-1 with TRBJ2-1; the match to TRBD1 covers 7 bases. V dropped 3 bases and J dropped 2; count of bases not matched to a gene: 7. Per germline, CDR1 LGHDT and CDR2 YNNKEL (reference sequence). The CDR3 runs 16 residues.

This CDR3 reads CASSLTGPNTEAFF. The CDR3 DNA reads as TGTGCCAGCAGTTTGACCGGCCCAAACACTGAAGCTTTCTTT. The chain combines TRBV12-3 or TRBV12-4 with TRBJ1-1, with D hard to call. CDR3 length: 14 amino acids. V lost 3 bases, J lost 2 bases, and 10 bases lay in between.

The chain recombines TRBV23-1 with TRBJ1-4, with unresolved D. TRBV23-1 is identified as an open reading frame with a role that is uncertain. This CDR3 comprises 13 residues. The ends were cut back, 6 bases at V and 8 bases at J, with 13 bases in the middle. This CDR3 reads CASSPGMDEKLFF. In nucleotides, the CDR3 is TGCGCCAGCAGCCCCGGGATGGACGAAAAACTGTTTTTT.

The chain combines TRBV9 with TRBJ1-5; tentative D call: TRBD1 (5 bases). Germline V gene data show CDR1 as SGDLS and CDR2 as YYNGEE. Trimming stripped 0 bases from V and 4 bases from J, with 11 bases between. CDR3 size: 15 residues. This chain's CDR3 is CASSVDSRVNQPQHF. The CDR3 region has the DNA TGTGCCAGCAGCGTAGATTCCAGGGTGAATCAGCCCCAGCATTTT.

This clonotype has just one count. The chain is built from TRBV7-2 and TRBJ2-1; tentative D call: TRBD2 (6 bases). Germline CDR1 and CDR2: SGHTA and FQGNSA. The CDR3 has 15 amino acids. V was cut by 4 bases and J by 5 bases, with 15 bases left in between. CDR3 loop: CASSYLATTNNEQFF. The CDR3 DNA reads as TGTGCCAGCAGCTACCTAGCGACTACTAACAATGAGCAGTTCTTC.

The chain uses TRBV9 and TRBJ2-5, with D perhaps TRBD2 (5 bases). V dropped 0 bases and J dropped 2 bases, with 8 bases sitting between them. The CDR3 length is 14 residues. Germline V gene sequence: CDR1 SGDLS, CDR2 YYNGEE. This CDR3 reads CASSVAGFQETQYF. In nucleotides, the CDR3 is TGTGCCAGCAGCGTAGCGGGGTTTCAAGAGACCCAGTACTTC.

The chain combines TRBV28 with TRBJ2-3, with TRBD2 matching over 8 bases. The CDR3 length is 15 residues. The junction had 11 bases not matched to a gene; V was cut back by 3 bases and J by 9 bases. In germline, CDR1 is MDHEN, CDR2 SYDVKM. CDR3 coding DNA: TGTGCCAGCAGTTTGGCGGCTAGCGGGCCTCCAACGCAGTATTTT. Protein product: CASSLAASGPPTQYF.

The chain joins TRBV5-6 to TRBJ2-7; 7 positions agree with TRBD1. The CDR3 contains 14 residues. V was pared by 2 bases and J by 3 bases, with 5 bases of the junction left unmatched. From germline, CDR1 is SGHDT and CDR2 YYEEEE. The CDR3 region has the DNA TGTGCCAGCAGCTTCGGACAGGTGATCTACGAGCAGTACTTC. Its translation is CASSFGQVIYEQYF.

The chain carries TRBV6-5 and TRBJ1-2; perhaps TRBD1 as D (6 bases). The CDR3 has 15 residues. Trimming took 7 bases from V and 2 from J, leaving 17 bases between them. Germline CDR1 is MNHEY and CDR2 is SVGAGI. The DNA for the CDR3 is TGTGCCAGCAAAGTTGGCCGGGGGGCGAACTATGGCTACACCTTC. Protein sequence: CASKVGRGANYGYTF.

The chain employs TRBV20-1 and TRBJ1-4; 9 positions agree with TRBD1. With 6 bases clipped from V and 3 bases from J, the junction kept 5 bases outside the gene matches. This CDR3 is built from 14 residues. The germline V gene encodes CDR1 DFQATT and CDR2 SNEGSKA (reference sequence). The CDR3 here is CSAEQGAANEKLFF. In DNA, the CDR3 is TGCAGTGCAGAACAGGGGGCGGCTAATGAAAAACTGTTTTTT.

The V and J genes are TRBV15 and TRBJ1-4; D might be TRBD1 (6 bases). Germline V lookup: CDR1 LNHNV, CDR2 YYDKDF (reference sequence). The CDR3 extends over 16 amino acids. Trimming left V 1 base short and J 15 bases short, with 24 bases between. CDR3 DNA sequence: TGTGCCACCAGCAGAGGGGGGCTCGAGTGGGGACGGGAATTGTTTTTT. It encodes CATSRGGLEWGRELFF.

The V call is TRBV28, the J call TRBJ1-2, with 7 bases matching TRBD1. The ends lost 6 bases at V and 8 bases at J; junction bases unmatched: 6. The CDR3 consists of 12 residues. Germline assignment: CDR1 MDHEN and CDR2 SYDVKM. The CDR3 region has the DNA TGTGCCAGCAGCCCAGGGGGTGCGGGCTACACCTTC. Protein product: CASSPGGAGYTF.

This chain connects TRBV12-3 or TRBV12-4 to TRBJ1-4; no firm D call. Trimming took off 5 bases at V and 0 bases at J, with 10 bases between the two ends. The CDR3 is 15 amino acids. This CDR3 reads CASSIRGATNEKLFF. In DNA form, the CDR3 reads TGTGCCAGCAGTATAAGAGGAGCAACTAATGAAAAACTGTTTTTT.

The rearrangement joins TRBV30 to TRBJ2-3, with D tentatively TRBD1 (6 bases). This CDR3 comprises 14 residues. Germline values: CDR1 GTSNPN, CDR2 SVGIG (reference sequence). V dropped 3 bases and J dropped 2 bases, with 12 bases sitting between them. Here the CDR3 reads CAWRVQGLTDTQYF. The CDR3 region has the DNA TGTGCCTGGAGGGTACAGGGCCTCACAGATACGCAGTATTTT.

This chain uses TRBV15 with TRBJ2-5; weak D call: TRBD1 (6 bases). The germline gives CDR1 LNHNV, CDR2 YYDKDF (reference sequence). Deletions cut 0 bases from V and 5 bases from J, with 13 bases between. This CDR3 contains 15 residues. CDR3 in amino acids: CATSRDLGQQETQYF. Here the CDR3 DNA reads TGTGCCACCAGCAGAGATCTGGGACAACAGGAGACCCAGTACTTC.